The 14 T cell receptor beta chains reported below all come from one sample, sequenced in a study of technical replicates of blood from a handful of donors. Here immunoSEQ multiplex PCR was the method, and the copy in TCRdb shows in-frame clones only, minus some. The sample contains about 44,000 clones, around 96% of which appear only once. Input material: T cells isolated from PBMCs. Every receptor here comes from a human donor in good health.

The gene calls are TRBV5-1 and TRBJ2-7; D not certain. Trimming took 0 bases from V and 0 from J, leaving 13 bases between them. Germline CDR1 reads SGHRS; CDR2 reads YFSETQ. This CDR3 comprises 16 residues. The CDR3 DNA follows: TGCGCCAGCAGCTTGGGGGCACACACCTACTCCTACGAGCAGTACTTC. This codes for CASSLGAHTYSYEQYF.

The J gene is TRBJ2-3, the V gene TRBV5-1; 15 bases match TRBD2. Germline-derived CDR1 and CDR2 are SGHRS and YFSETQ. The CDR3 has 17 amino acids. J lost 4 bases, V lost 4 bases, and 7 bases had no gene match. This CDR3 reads CASSIGTSGRTPDTQYF. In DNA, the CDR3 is TGCGCCAGCAGCATAGGGACTAGCGGGAGGACACCAGATACGCAGTATTTT.

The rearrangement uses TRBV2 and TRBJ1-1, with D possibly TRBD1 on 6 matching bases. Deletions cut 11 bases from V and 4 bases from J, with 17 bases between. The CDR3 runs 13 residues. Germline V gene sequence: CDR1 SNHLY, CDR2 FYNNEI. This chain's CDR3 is CACTGLVVTEAFF. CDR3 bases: TGTGCCTGCACAGGGCTGGTTGTCACTGAAGCTTTCTTT.

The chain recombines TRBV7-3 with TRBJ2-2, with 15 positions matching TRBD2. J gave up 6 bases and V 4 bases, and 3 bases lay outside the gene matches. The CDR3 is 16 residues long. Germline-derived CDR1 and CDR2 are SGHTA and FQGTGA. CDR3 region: CASSSGLAGGAGELFF. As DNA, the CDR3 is TGTGCCAGCAGCTCCGGACTAGCGGGAGGGGCCGGGGAGCTGTTTTTT.

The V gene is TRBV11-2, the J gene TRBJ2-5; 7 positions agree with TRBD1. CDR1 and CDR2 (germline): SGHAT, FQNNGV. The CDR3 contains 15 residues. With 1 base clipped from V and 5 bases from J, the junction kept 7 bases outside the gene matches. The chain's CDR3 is CASSLGLRGLETQYF. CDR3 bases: TGTGCCAGCAGCTTAGGGTTGAGGGGGCTCGAGACCCAGTACTTC.

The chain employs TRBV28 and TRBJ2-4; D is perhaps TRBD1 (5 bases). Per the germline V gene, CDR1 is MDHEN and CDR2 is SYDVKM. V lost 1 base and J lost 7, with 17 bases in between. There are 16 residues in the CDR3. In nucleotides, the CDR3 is TGTGCCAGCAGTTTATCCTTCTATATGTACAGGAACATTCAGTACTTC. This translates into CASSLSFYMYRNIQYF.

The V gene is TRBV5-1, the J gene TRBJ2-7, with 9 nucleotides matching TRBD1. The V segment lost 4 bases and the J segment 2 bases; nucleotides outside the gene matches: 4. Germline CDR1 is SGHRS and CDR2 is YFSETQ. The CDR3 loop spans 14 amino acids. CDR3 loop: CASSPGTGTYEQYF. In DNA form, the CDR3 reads TGCGCCAGCAGCCCCGGGACAGGGACCTACGAGCAGTACTTC.

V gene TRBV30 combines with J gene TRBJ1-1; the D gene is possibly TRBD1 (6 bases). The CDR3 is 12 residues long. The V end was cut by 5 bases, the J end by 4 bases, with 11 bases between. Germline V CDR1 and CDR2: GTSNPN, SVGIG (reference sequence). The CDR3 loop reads CAWDRGSTEAFF. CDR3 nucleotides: TGTGCCTGGGATAGGGGGTCCACTGAAGCTTTCTTT.

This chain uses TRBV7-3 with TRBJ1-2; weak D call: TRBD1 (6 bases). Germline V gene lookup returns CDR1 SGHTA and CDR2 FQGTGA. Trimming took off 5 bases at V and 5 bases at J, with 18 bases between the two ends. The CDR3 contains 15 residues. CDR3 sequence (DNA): TGTGCCAGCAGCATTACAGGGATGGGGCTTTATGGCTACACCTTC. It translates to CASSITGMGLYGYTF.

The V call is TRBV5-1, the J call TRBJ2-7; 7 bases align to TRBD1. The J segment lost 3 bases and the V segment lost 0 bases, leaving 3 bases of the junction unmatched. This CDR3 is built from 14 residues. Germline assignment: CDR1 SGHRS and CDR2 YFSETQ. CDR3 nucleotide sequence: TGCGCCAGCAGCTTGGGGGACAGTTACTACGAGCAGTACTTC. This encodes CASSLGDSYYEQYF.

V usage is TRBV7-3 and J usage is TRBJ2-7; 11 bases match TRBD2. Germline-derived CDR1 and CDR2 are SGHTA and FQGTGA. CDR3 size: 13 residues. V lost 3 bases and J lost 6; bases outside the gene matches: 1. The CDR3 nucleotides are TGTGCCAGCAGCTTTACTAGCGGGAGCGAGCAGTACTTC. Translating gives CASSFTSGSEQYF.

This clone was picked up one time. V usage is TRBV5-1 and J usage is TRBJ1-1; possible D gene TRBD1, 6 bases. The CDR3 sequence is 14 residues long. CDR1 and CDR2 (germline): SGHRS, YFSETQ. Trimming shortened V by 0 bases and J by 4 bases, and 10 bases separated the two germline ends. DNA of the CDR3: TGCGCCAGCAGCTTGGGGACAGCGACCACTGAAGCTTTCTTT. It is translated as CASSLGTATTEAFF.

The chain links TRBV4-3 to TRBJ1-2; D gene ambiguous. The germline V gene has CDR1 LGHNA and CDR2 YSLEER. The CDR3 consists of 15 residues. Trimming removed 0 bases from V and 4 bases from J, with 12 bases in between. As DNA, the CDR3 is TGCGCCAGCAGCCAAGATGGCAGGTCTATCTATGGCTACACCTTC. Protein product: CASSQDGRSIYGYTF.

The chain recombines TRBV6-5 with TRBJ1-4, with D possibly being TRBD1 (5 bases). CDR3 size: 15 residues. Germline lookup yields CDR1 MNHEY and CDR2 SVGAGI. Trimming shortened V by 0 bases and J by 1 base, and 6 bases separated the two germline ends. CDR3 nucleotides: TGTGCCAGCAGTTACTCGGGGGGAACTAATGAAAAACTGTTTTTT. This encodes CASSYSGGTNEKLFF.